This T cell receptor (beta chain) was retrieved from a study of T-cell reconstitution after alpha-beta-depleted transplantation in children. Germline V gene sequence: CDR1 SQVTM, CDR2 ANQGSEA. Between the trimmed V and J ends, which lost 6 bases and 2 bases, there was a span of 10 bases. This CDR3 comprises 12 residues. It was with unique molecular identifiers that the TCRbeta library was prepared. Each CDR3 protein gets one entry after TCRdb re-called the PCR reads with MiXCR. The table lists a few hundred thousand distinct CDR3 sequences, less than 15% of them singletons. The TCR sequence derives from a human donor who donated a stem cell graft to a child with Fanconi anemia. The chain couples TRBV29-1 to TRBJ1-1; D remains ambiguous. The sequenced sample was PBMCs, obtained from the stem cell graft. CDR3 DNA sequence: TGCAGCGTGTCAAGAGTTAACACTGAAGCTTTCTTT. Protein sequence: CSVSRVNTEAFF.